This T cell receptor beta chain was found in a study of human T cells and chemical hapten exposure (dated by TCRdb to about 2021). Turning to the overall study: For sensitization, 2% DPC in acetone was applied to a 2 cm by 2 cm area of upper inner arm skin. For TCR sequencing, blood came from about 29 alopecia patients at anywhere from one to four time points (pre-sensitization, 2, 6 and 24 weeks). Throughout the study period of around 25 weeks, patients also received therapeutic DPC doses to the scalp every week. In alopecia patients, the study followed how the peripheral blood TCR repertoire changed in vivo over primary and secondary sensitization to diphenylcyclopropenone (DPC), a hapten. Patch testing was performed on the upper back with Finn chambers containing 0.01% DPC, and the patch tests were scored after 6 days according to International Contact Dermatitis Research Group standards. Blood samples were taken from patients before sensitization (week 0) and then at 2, 6 and about 24 weeks after DPC sensitization. The mostly female patient cohort included alopecia areata with under or over 50% scalp involvement, alopecia totalis and alopecia universalis. The libraries were sequenced as a pool, and the TCR yield per sample differed mostly because of small variations in library volumes within the pool. The paper as a whole reports these results and caveats: The number of TCRs above 1 in 1000 frequency did not change with DPC sensitization; there was no evidence of global repertoire structure alterations. Repeated subsampling changed both the strength of the expansion versus patch-test correlation and the threshold at which that correlation became significant. Expanded TCRs formed significantly more large CDR3 similarity clusters than pre-sensitization or healthy control sets, consistent with antigen-driven responses. Patch test score correlated positively with the number of PT1 expanded TCRs, reaching significance at thresholds 8, 16 and 32 but not at 4. Because every patient had alopecia, a presumed autoimmune disease, the patients' immune response might differ from that of healthy individuals.

Reading the label with the study, this specimen's time point is: pre-sensitization, week 0. The meaning of the sample's treatment or condition label: therapeutic diphenylcyclopropenone sensitization with weekly scalp DPC. At each patch-test visit, blood was drawn before the patch test was applied. Patients were considered eligible if aged 18 to 70, diagnosed with alopecia and deemed suitable for DPC therapy, and patients were excluded if pregnant. Unfractionated whole blood was collected in Tempus Blood RNA tubes, and total RNA was extracted from that blood. Spanning cysteine to phenylalanine, the CDR3 consists of 17 amino acids. The CDR3 DNA has 51 bases and is translated from base 1. V is cut by 0 bases and J by 4 bases, and the space between the germline ends is 16 bases. The germline V gene (reference sequence) specifies LNHNV as CDR1 and YYDKDF as CDR2. Receptor amplification or capture employed RACE. TCRdb lists the instrument as NextSeq 500. During library preparation, unique molecular identifiers were attached to individual cDNA molecules so that TCRs could be counted quantitatively and reproducibly. For every blood RNA sample, sequencing covered both the TCR alpha and TCR beta chains. Processing in the source paper ran as follows. The median number of TCRs per sample was roughly 100,000, ranging from about 20,000 to 690,600. V, J and CDR3 annotation of the TCR reads was carried out using the Decombinator software suite. Every sample was subsampled to the same number of TCRs (28,000) for the PS versus PT1 abundance plots. Expanded TCRs were defined as absent before sensitization and observed at least eight times at the 2-week time point. TCRdb passed the public sequencing reads through fastp at Q25 and MiXCR, retaining productive beta sequences. Rows are unified per CDR3 protein, each entry keeping the most common DNA and genes. These V and J calls are TCRdb output, not the study's own analysis. The sample table shows 350,000 to 400,000 distinct CDR3 sequences, and around 5.5% are seen once. Around 2.6% of the sample rests with the top ten.

Concerning this clonotype itself: The antigen this receptor binds is unknown. No base-level quality is on record; no much larger clone is a single base apart.

This clonotype was sampled from a woman aged 45-60 years with alopecia areata. Some clones in this sample may be carry-over from other donors' samples. Recombination linked TRBV15 to TRBJ1-5; tentative D gene TRBD1, with 5 bases matching. This material consisted of whole blood, taken in connection with sensitization to the hapten diphenylcyclopropenone (DPC). At the DNA level, the sequence is TGTGCCACCAGCAGAGATATCGGGGCCTCAGAGAATCAGCCCCAGCATTTT. Its protein is CATSRDIGASENQPQHF.